This T cell receptor beta chain was recorded in a study of cytomegalovirus exposure and HLA in healthy donors. As for the study in general: For the roughly 370 genotyped donors, approximately 83% fell within the Caucasian-associated ancestry cluster.

V lost 5 bases and J lost 10, with 17 bases in between. The germline V gene encodes CDR1 LNHDA and CDR2 SQIVND (reference sequence). This CDR3 is built from 13 residues. With 60 Vbeta and 13 Jbeta primers, the PCR was carried out. Sequencing was performed with immunoSEQ multiplex PCR; in TCRdb, only in-frame clones are kept and a portion is missing. The sample records 150,000 to 200,000 clones, roughly 85% being singletons. The donors (healthy individuals) were bone marrow donors. The sequencing sample was made of PBMCs. This sequence joins TRBV19 and TRBJ1-1; D possibly corresponds to TRBD1 (6 bases). The TCR originated in a woman aged 25 to 39 in good health and CMV-seronegative. The DNA for the CDR3 is TGTGCCAGTAGTCTTACCGGGGGGGCTAGAGCTTTCTTT. Its translation is CASSLTGGARAFF.